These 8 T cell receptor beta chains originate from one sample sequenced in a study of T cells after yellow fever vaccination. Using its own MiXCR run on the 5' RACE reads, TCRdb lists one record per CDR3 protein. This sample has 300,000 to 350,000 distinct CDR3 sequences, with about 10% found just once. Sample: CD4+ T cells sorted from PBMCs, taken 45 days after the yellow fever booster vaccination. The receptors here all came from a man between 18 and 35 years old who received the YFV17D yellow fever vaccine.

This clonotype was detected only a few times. This CDR3 is CASSSQAGTTLGTQYF. The CDR3 region has the DNA TGTGCCAGCAGCTCACAAGCCGGGACTACTCTGGGTACGCAGTATTTT. V and J are TRBV7-2 and TRBJ2-3, with 7 positions matching TRBD2. Germline trimming cut 4 bases from V and 8 bases from J; bases unmatched to any gene: 15. Germline values: CDR1 SGHTA, CDR2 FQGNSA. The CDR3 totals 16 residues.

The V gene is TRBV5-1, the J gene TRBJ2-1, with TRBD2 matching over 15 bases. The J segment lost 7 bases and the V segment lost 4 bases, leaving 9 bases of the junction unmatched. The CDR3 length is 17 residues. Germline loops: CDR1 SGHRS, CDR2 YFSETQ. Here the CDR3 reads CASSHLLGTSGGNEQFF. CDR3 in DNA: TGCGCCAGCAGCCACCTCCTCGGGACTAGCGGGGGGAATGAGCAGTTCTTC.

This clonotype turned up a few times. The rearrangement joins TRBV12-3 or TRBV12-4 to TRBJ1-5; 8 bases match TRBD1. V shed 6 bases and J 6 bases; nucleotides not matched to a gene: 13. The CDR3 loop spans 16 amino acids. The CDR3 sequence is CASSPHQTGASQPQHF. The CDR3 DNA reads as TGTGCCAGCAGCCCCCACCAGACAGGGGCATCTCAGCCCCAGCATTTT.

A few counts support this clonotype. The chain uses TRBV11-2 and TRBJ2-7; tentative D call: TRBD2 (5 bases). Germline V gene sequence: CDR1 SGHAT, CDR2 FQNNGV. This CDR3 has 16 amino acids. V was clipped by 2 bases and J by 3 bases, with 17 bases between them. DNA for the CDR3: TGTGCCAGCAGCTTATTGAGGGATTCGATCCTCTACGAGCAGTACTTC. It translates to CASSLLRDSILYEQYF.

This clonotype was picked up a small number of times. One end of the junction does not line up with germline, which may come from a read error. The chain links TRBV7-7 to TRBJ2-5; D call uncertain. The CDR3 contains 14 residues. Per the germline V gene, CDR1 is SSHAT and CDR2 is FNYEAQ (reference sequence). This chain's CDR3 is CASSLAGILETQYF. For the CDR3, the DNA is TGTGCTAGCAGCTTAGCTGGCATATTGGAGACCCAGTACTTC.

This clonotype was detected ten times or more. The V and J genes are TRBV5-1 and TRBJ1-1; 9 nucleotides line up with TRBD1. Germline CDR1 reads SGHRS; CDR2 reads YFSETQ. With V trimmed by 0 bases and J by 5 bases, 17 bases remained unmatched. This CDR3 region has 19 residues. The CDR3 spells CASSLGVISAGTGRTEAFF. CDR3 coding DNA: TGCGCCAGCAGCTTGGGGGTTATCAGTGCCGGGACAGGGAGGACTGAAGCTTTCTTT.

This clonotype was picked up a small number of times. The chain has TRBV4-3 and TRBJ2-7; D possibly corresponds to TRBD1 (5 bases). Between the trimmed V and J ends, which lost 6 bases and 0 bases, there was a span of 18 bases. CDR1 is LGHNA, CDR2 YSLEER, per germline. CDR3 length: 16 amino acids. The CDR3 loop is CASSQQVQEDSYEQYF. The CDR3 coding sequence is TGCGCCAGCAGTCAACAGGTCCAGGAAGACTCCTACGAGCAGTACTTC.

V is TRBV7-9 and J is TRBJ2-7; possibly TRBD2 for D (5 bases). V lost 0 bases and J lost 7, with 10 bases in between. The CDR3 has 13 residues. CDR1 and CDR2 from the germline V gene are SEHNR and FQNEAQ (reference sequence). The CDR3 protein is CASSLAGPGEQYF. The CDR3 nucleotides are TGTGCCAGCAGCTTAGCGGGCCCGGGGGAGCAGTACTTC.